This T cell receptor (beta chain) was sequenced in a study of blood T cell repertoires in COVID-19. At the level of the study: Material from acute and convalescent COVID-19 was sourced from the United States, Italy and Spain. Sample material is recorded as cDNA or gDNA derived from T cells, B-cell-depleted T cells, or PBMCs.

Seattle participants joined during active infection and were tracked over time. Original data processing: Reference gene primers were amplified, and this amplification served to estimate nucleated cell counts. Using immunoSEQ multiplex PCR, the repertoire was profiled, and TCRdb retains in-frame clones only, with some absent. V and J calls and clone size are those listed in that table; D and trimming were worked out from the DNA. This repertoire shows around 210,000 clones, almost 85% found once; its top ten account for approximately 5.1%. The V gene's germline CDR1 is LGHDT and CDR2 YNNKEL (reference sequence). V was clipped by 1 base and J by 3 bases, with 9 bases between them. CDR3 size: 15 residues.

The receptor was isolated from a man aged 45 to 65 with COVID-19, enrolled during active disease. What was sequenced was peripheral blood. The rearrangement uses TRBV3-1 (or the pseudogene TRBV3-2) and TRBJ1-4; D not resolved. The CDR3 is CASSQVVGANEKLFF. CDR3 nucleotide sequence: TGTGCCAGCAGCCAAGTAGTGGGAGCTAATGAAAAACTGTTTTTT.